The 29 T cell receptor beta chains presented below share a single source sample, sequenced in a study of blood T cell repertoires in COVID-19. Here immunoSEQ multiplex PCR was the method, and the copy in TCRdb shows in-frame clones only, minus some. Among more than 25,000 clones, 89% were seen once, and the ten largest hold about 48%. Sequencing was carried out using peripheral blood. The origin of the receptors is a human donor with acute or convalescent COVID-19. The donor label of this sample is uncertain.

The chain links TRBV29-1 to TRBJ1-3; TRBD1 matches 7 bases. Germline V lookup: CDR1 SQVTM, CDR2 ANQGSEA. Trimming cost V 7 bases and J 3 bases; bases outside gene matches: 3. This CDR3 contains 12 residues. The CDR3: CSARQGGNTIYF. As DNA, the CDR3 is TGCAGCGCCCGACAGGGTGGAAACACCATATATTTT.

The rearrangement links TRBV3-1 (or the pseudogene TRBV3-2) to TRBJ2-2, with a possible D match to TRBD2 (6 bases). The CDR3 is 17 residues long. Germline loops: CDR1 LGHDT, CDR2 YNNKEL (reference sequence). The germline V and J ends were trimmed by 6 bases and 0 bases, with 17 bases remaining between them. CDR3 sequence (DNA): TGTGCCAGCAGTCGGATGTTAGCGGCATCGAACACCGGGGAGCTGTTTTTT. Translating it yields CASSRMLAASNTGELFF.

This chain links TRBV11-3 with TRBJ2-2, with 11 nucleotides matching TRBD1. Germline V gene lookup returns CDR1 SGHNT and CDR2 YENEEA. This CDR3 contains 16 residues. Trimming cost V 7 bases and J 6 bases; bases outside gene matches: 10. The CDR3 region is CASTSTDRGQAGELFF. The CDR3 nucleotides are TGTGCCAGCACCTCTACGGACAGGGGGCAGGCCGGGGAGCTGTTTTTT.

This rearrangement joins TRBV2 to TRBJ2-6, with D possibly being TRBD1 (5 bases). The V gene's germline CDR1 is SNHLY and CDR2 FYNNEI. V dropped 4 bases and J dropped 4 bases, with 11 bases sitting between them. The CDR3 has 15 amino acids. The CDR3 nucleotides are TGTGCCAGCAGTGTAGAAGGGGCCGGGGCCAACGTCCTGACTTTC. Encoded protein: CASSVEGAGANVLTF.

The chain is built from TRBV10-1 and TRBJ2-1; 8 bases match TRBD2. The CDR3 has 16 amino acids. Germline V lookup: CDR1 WNHNN, CDR2 SYGVQD (reference sequence). V lost 0 bases to trimming and J lost 4 bases; unmatched junction nucleotides: 5. The CDR3 loop is CASSESSAGAYNEQFF. The CDR3 nucleotides read TGCGCCAGCAGTGAGTCCTCAGCGGGAGCATACAATGAGCAGTTCTTC.

The V and J genes are TRBV7-3 and TRBJ2-4, with TRBD1 matching 8 bases. The V segment lost 5 bases and the J segment 8 bases; nucleotides outside the gene matches: 5. The CDR3 is made up of 13 amino acids. Per germline, CDR1 SGHTA and CDR2 FQGTGA. CDR3 DNA sequence: TGTGCCAGCAGCGGACAGGGTTCGGACATTCAGTACTTC. It codes for CASSGQGSDIQYF.

The chain joins TRBV28 to TRBJ1-2, with D possibly TRBD1 on 6 matching bases. V was clipped by 6 bases and J by 4 bases, with 9 bases between them. Looked up from germline, CDR1 is MDHEN and CDR2 is SYDVKM. The CDR3 runs to 12 residues. The CDR3 DNA sequence: TGTGCCAGCAGCAGGGGCCTCTATGGCTACACCTTC. This encodes CASSRGLYGYTF.

V usage is TRBV30 and J usage is TRBJ1-5; TRBD1 agrees at 11 bases. The V segment lost 5 bases and the J segment 6 bases; nucleotides outside the gene matches: 3. The germline gives CDR1 GTSNPN, CDR2 SVGIG (reference sequence). The CDR3 runs to 13 residues. The CDR3, as DNA: TGTGCCTGGTCGGGACAGGGGGTTCAGCCCCAGCATTTT. Translation: CAWSGQGVQPQHF.

The V gene is TRBV11-3, the J gene TRBJ2-2; D unclear. Germline-derived CDR1 and CDR2 are SGHNT and YENEEA. There are 14 residues in the CDR3. Trimming took 1 base from V and 4 from J, leaving 7 bases between them. The CDR3 reads CASSLVRGTGELFF. CDR3 bases: TGTGCCAGCAGCTTAGTCCGCGGCACCGGGGAGCTGTTTTTT.

The chain employs TRBV5-1 and TRBJ2-1; 10 bases are shared with TRBD2. In germline, CDR1 is SGHRS, CDR2 YFSETQ. The CDR3 runs to 18 residues. The trim removed 0 bases at V and 0 bases at J, leaving 6 bases unmatched. This chain's CDR3 is CASSLEAGGPSSYNEQFF. In DNA, the CDR3 is TGCGCCAGCAGCTTGGAAGCGGGGGGGCCTAGCTCCTACAATGAGCAGTTCTTC.

This clone has a single count. The V call is TRBV19, the J call TRBJ2-7; 9 bases fit TRBD2. The germline gives CDR1 LNHDA, CDR2 SQIVND (reference sequence). The CDR3 loop spans 14 amino acids. Trimming at V came to 1 base and at J to 2 bases, leaving 0 bases not matched to a gene. CDR3 in amino acids: CASSIVAGAYEQYF. The CDR3 bases are TGTGCCAGTAGTATAGTAGCGGGGGCCTACGAGCAGTACTTC.

The rearrangement uses TRBV19 and TRBJ2-7, with TRBD2 identical over 7 bases. V was pared by 6 bases and J by 4 bases, with 12 bases of the junction left unmatched. The CDR3 has 15 amino acids. Looked up from germline, CDR1 is LNHDA and CDR2 is SQIVND (reference sequence). CDR3 residues: CASSTKGGPWYEQYF. The CDR3 DNA reads TGTGCCAGTAGCACAAAGGGAGGGCCGTGGTACGAGCAGTACTTC.

V gene TRBV24-1 combines with J gene TRBJ1-1; 8 positions match TRBD1. The CDR3 contains 13 residues. Germline loops: CDR1 KGHDR, CDR2 SFDVKD. Trimming took 8 bases from V and 4 from J; bases not matched to a gene: 5. The CDR3 protein is CATTRQGITEAFF. For the CDR3, the DNA is TGTGCCACCACTAGACAGGGGATCACTGAAGCTTTCTTT.

The rearrangement joins TRBV5-1 to TRBJ1-5, with D perhaps TRBD1 (5 bases). Trimming removed 0 bases from V and 4 bases from J, with 11 bases in between. Germline V gives CDR1 SGHRS, CDR2 YFSETQ. CDR3 length: 15 amino acids. The chain's CDR3 is CASSLDGQPNQPQHF. Here the CDR3 DNA reads TGCGCCAGCAGCTTGGACGGACAACCAAATCAGCCCCAGCATTTT.

This chain uses TRBV10-3 with TRBJ2-7, with TRBD1 matching over 9 bases. Trimming cost V 5 bases and J 5 bases; bases outside gene matches: 4. The CDR3 contains 13 residues. CDR1 ENHRY and CDR2 SYGVKD come from the germline V gene. CDR3 in amino acids: CAISNRGQDEQYV. DNA for the CDR3: TGTGCCATCAGTAACAGGGGGCAGGACGAGCAGTACGTC.

The chain joins TRBV19 to TRBJ1-6, with 7 positions matching TRBD1. V lost 7 bases, J lost 7 bases, and 4 bases stayed unmatched. The germline gives CDR1 LNHDA, CDR2 SQIVND (reference sequence). There are 13 residues in the CDR3. The CDR3 coding sequence is TGTGCCAGTAACCCGACAGGGAATTCACCCCTCCACTTT. Translated, it gives CASNPTGNSPLHF.

The rearrangement joins TRBV11-2 to TRBJ2-1; TRBD2 aligns across 14 bases. This CDR3 is built from 17 residues. V lost 4 bases to trimming and J lost 3 bases; unmatched junction nucleotides: 5. The germline V gene encodes CDR1 SGHAT and CDR2 FQNNGV. CDR3 region: CASSSGLAGVGYNEQFF. CDR3 in DNA: TGTGCCAGCAGCTCGGGACTAGCGGGAGTCGGCTACAATGAGCAGTTCTTC.

The chain couples TRBV7-6 to TRBJ2-5; D is perhaps TRBD1 (6 bases). The germline CDR1 and CDR2 sequences are SGHVS and FNYEAQ. The V gene lost 3 bases and the J gene lost 4 bases, with 12 bases spanning the gap. The CDR3 loop spans 14 amino acids. CDR3 amino acids: CASSLRGFRETQYF. CDR3 bases: TGTGCCAGCAGCTTGAGGGGGTTTCGAGAGACCCAGTACTTC.

This clone was seen just once. The rearrangement joins TRBV11-3 to TRBJ2-5, with TRBD2 matching over 7 bases. Germline lookup yields CDR1 SGHNT and CDR2 YENEEA. Trimming cost V 2 bases and J 0 bases; bases outside gene matches: 6. The CDR3 has 16 amino acids. CDR3 protein: CASSLRRELYQETQYF. The CDR3 region has the DNA TGTGCCAGCAGCTTAAGGCGGGAGCTGTACCAAGAGACCCAGTACTTC.

The rearrangement links TRBV30 to TRBJ1-4; a weak D match, TRBD1 (5 bases). Germline V gene data show CDR1 as GTSNPN and CDR2 as SVGIG (reference sequence). The V end lost 0 bases, the J end lost 6 bases, and 14 bases lay between the germline ends. The CDR3 totals 15 residues. The CDR3 DNA reads TGTGCCTGGAGTGTTCTCAGGGAGGCCCATGAAAAACTGTTTTTT. Protein product: CAWSVLREAHEKLFF. Drawing the rest from reference TRBV30 and TRBJ1-4, the complete variable domain is SQTIHQWPATLVQPVGSPLSLECTVEGTSNPNLYWYRQAAGRGLQLLFYSVGIGQISSEVPQNLSASRPQDRQFILSSKKLLLSDSGFYLCAWSVLREAHEKLFFGSGTQLSVL.

The chain combines TRBV2 with TRBJ1-4, with D tentatively TRBD1 (5 bases). With 7 bases removed from V and 7 bases from J, the gap between germline ends came to 16 bases. The CDR3 is made up of 14 amino acids. CDR1 and CDR2 (germline): SNHLY, FYNNEI. In DNA form, the CDR3 reads TGTGCCAGCATTACCCGGACATATGGTGAAAAACTGTTTTTT. Its translation: CASITRTYGEKLFF.

J is TRBJ1-2 and V is TRBV12-3 or TRBV12-4; 10 nucleotides line up with TRBD1. CDR3 size: 13 residues. The V and J ends lost 5 bases and 8 bases, in that order; junction bases with no gene match: 5. CDR3 sequence reads: CASSAGTGDGYTF. CDR3 DNA sequence: TGTGCCAGCAGTGCCGGGACAGGGGACGGCTACACCTTC.

This clone was seen a few times. CDR3 sequence: CASLGQGSNEQFF. DNA for the CDR3: TGTGCCAGCCTTGGGCAGGGGTCGAATGAGCAGTTCTTC. The rearrangement joins TRBV11-3 to TRBJ2-1, with D perhaps matching TRBD1 (6 bases). Per germline, CDR1 SGHNT and CDR2 YENEEA. Trimming shortened V by 8 bases and J by 7 bases, and 15 bases separated the two germline ends. The CDR3 covers 13 residues.

The rearrangement joins TRBV5-1 to TRBJ1-1; TRBD1 might be the D (6 bases). V gave up 3 bases and J gave up 6 bases, with 15 bases separating them. From germline, CDR1 is SGHRS and CDR2 YFSETQ. This CDR3 comprises 14 residues. Here the CDR3 reads CASSSDSLRAEAFF. The CDR3 bases are TGCGCCAGCAGCTCGGACAGTCTTCGCGCTGAAGCTTTCTTT.

V is TRBV2 and J is TRBJ2-3; 12 bases match TRBD2. V lost 6 bases to trimming and J lost 6 bases; unmatched junction nucleotides: 10. Germline V lookup: CDR1 SNHLY, CDR2 FYNNEI. The CDR3 consists of 16 residues. The chain's CDR3 is CASRGLAGSLRDTQYF. The CDR3 bases are TGTGCCAGCAGAGGACTAGCGGGGTCCCTCAGGGATACGCAGTATTTT.

This clone was detected once. The V and J genes are TRBV18 and TRBJ1-1; D not resolved. The CDR3 contains 15 residues. Trimming left V 3 bases short and J 7 bases short, with 18 bases between. Germline V gene sequence: CDR1 KGHSH, CDR2 LQKENI. The CDR3 protein is CASSPTFGNRGEAFF. In DNA form, the CDR3 reads TGTGCCAGCTCACCCACTTTCGGGAATCGGGGTGAAGCTTTCTTT.

This clone turned up a few times. The CDR3 bases are TGTGCCAGCAGTAAGGACAGGGGGGGTCGCAATGAGCAGTTCTTC. Translation gives CASSKDRGGRNEQFF. V and J are TRBV2 and TRBJ2-1, with 10 positions matching TRBD1. The CDR3 length is 15 residues. Trimming cost V 5 bases and J 6 bases; bases outside gene matches: 7. Germline CDR1 reads SNHLY; CDR2 reads FYNNEI.

This clone appeared once. The chain is built from TRBV29-1 and TRBJ1-5; weak D call: TRBD1 (5 bases). CDR1 is SQVTM and CDR2 is ANQGSEA in the germline V gene. V dropped 4 bases and J dropped 3 bases, with 10 bases sitting between them. The CDR3 runs to 13 residues. The CDR3 loop is CSVVEGTNQPQHF. Written as DNA, the CDR3 is TGCAGCGTTGTGGAGGGGACCAATCAGCCCCAGCATTTT.

V is TRBV5-1 and J is TRBJ2-2, with a weak D call TRBD2 (6 bases). Trimming removed 6 bases from V and 5 bases from J, with 23 bases in between. The germline gives CDR1 SGHRS, CDR2 YFSETQ. This CDR3 spans 17 amino acids. The CDR3 reads CASTPGGGVDRTGELFF. The CDR3 DNA is TGCGCCAGCACCCCCGGAGGCGGGGTCGATCGGACCGGGGAGCTGTTTTTT.